A single sample gave rise to the 7 T cell receptor beta chains below, sequenced in a study of response to subunit inactivated influenza vaccine. TCRdb redid the calling of the RT-PCR reads with MiXCR, one entry per CDR3 protein. The sample includes a few hundred thousand distinct CDR3 sequences, 12% to 15% of them seen just once. This specimen was PBMCs from blood, taken 11 to 12 days after vaccination. All receptors come from a man over 45 who received an inactivated influenza vaccine.

Concerning this clonotype itself: A much bigger clone sits one base away, suggesting this may be a read error. The CDR3 loop is CASSQWDRVGEQCF. The CDR3 coding sequence is TGCGCCAGCAGCCAATGGGACAGGGTTGGCGAGCAGTGCTTC. The V and J genes are TRBV5-1 and TRBJ2-7; 9 nucleotides match TRBD1. Germline CDR1 is SGHRS and CDR2 is YFSETQ. This CDR3 spans 14 amino acids.

This sequence joins TRBV28 and TRBJ2-3; the D gene is possibly TRBD2 (6 bases). The CDR3 totals 13 residues. Germline V CDR1 and CDR2: MDHEN, SYDVKM. V was trimmed by 8 bases and J by 5 bases, leaving 14 bases between them. The CDR3 nucleotides read TGTGCCAGCCGGGAGCAGTCTCGAGATACGCAGTATTTT. Protein product: CASREQSRDTQYF. The full variable domain, in which reference TRBV28 and TRBJ2-3 provide the parts outside the CDR3, is DVKVTQSSRYLVKRTGEKVFLECVQDMDHENMFWYRQDPGLGLRLIYFSYDVKMKEKGDIPEGYSVSREKKERFSLILESASTNQTSMYLCASREQSRDTQYFGPGTRLTVL.

This clonotype was counted ten times or more. This chain joins TRBV7-2 and TRBJ1-1; no firm D call. V lost 4 bases and J 6 bases, leaving 12 bases between the germline ends. The germline V gene encodes CDR1 SGHTA and CDR2 FQGNSA. The CDR3 has 13 residues. The CDR3 loop reads CASSYTRTAEAFF. DNA for the CDR3: TGTGCCAGCAGCTATACAAGAACAGCTGAAGCTTTCTTT.

This clonotype was counted ten times or more. The V call is TRBV29-1, the J call TRBJ2-7, with D hard to call. The CDR3 consists of 11 residues. Germline V lookup: CDR1 SQVTM, CDR2 ANQGSEA. Trimming shortened V by 4 bases and J by 3 bases, and 7 bases separated the two germline ends. The CDR3 protein is CSVGWNYEQYF. The CDR3 coding sequence is TGCAGCGTTGGGTGGAACTACGAGCAGTACTTC.

J is TRBJ1-6 and V is TRBV11-2; no reliable D call. Germline assignment: CDR1 SGHAT and CDR2 FQNNGV. This CDR3 has 17 amino acids. With 1 base removed from V and 10 bases from J, the gap between germline ends came to 20 bases. The CDR3 here is CASSLVPAIRLRSPLHF. CDR3 coding DNA: TGTGCCAGCAGCTTAGTCCCAGCCATTAGGCTTCGCTCACCCCTCCACTTT. The complete variable domain, with remaining parts taken from reference TRBV11-2 and TRBJ1-6, reads EAGVAQSPRYKIIEKRQSVAFWCNPISGHATLYWYQQILGQGPKLLIQFQNNGVVDDSQLPKDRFSAERLKGVDSTLKIQPAKLEDSAVYLCASSLVPAIRLRSPLHFGNGTRLTVT.

The chain employs TRBV5-1 and TRBJ2-2; possibly TRBD2 for D (5 bases). This CDR3 is 14 amino acids long. V lost 7 bases and J lost 1, with 11 bases in between. The germline V gene encodes CDR1 SGHRS and CDR2 YFSETQ. The CDR3 nucleotides are TGCGCCAGCGCGGGTGGTTTGAACACCGGGGAGCTGTTTTTT. It encodes CASAGGLNTGELFF.

This clonotype came up many times. The gene calls are TRBV5-1 and TRBJ2-2; D ambiguous. The CDR3 contains 14 residues. Trimming pared 1 base from V and 4 bases from J, leaving 8 bases between. The germline CDR1 and CDR2 sequences are SGHRS and YFSETQ. In DNA form, the CDR3 reads TGCGCCAGCAGCTTGACGGAGATCACCGGGGAGCTGTTTTTT. Encoded protein: CASSLTEITGELFF.